This T cell receptor (beta chain) derives from a study of cytomegalovirus exposure and HLA in healthy donors. 13 Jbeta primers and 60 Vbeta primers were used for the PCR. Here immunoSEQ multiplex PCR was the method, and the copy in TCRdb shows in-frame clones only, minus some. The sample carries 130,000 to 150,000 clones, approximately 79% recorded once. The CDR3 sequence is 14 residues long. Looked up from germline, CDR1 is LNHDA and CDR2 is SQIVND (reference sequence). V lost 6 bases and J 1 base, leaving 13 bases between the germline ends. Sequenced input: PBMCs. The source of this sequence is a woman under 40 in good health and CMV-seronegative. The chain is built from TRBV19 and TRBJ2-7, with D tentatively TRBD1 (5 bases). CDR3 coding DNA: TGTGCCAGTAGCCCCGGTTCAGGGTCCTACGAGCAGTACTTC. It yields the protein CASSPGSGSYEQYF.